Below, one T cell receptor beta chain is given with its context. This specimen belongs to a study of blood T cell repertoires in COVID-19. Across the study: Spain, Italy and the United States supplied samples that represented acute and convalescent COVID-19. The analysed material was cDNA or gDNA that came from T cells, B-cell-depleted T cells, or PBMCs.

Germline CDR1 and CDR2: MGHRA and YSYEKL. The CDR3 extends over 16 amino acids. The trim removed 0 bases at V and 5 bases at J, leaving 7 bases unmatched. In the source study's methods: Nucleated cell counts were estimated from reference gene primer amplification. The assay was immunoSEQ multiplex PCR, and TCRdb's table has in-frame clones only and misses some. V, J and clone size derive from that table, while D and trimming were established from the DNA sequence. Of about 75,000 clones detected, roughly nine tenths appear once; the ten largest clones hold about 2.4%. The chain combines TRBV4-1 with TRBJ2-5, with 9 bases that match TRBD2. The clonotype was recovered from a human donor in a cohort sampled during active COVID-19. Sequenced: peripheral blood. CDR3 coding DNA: TGCGCCAGCAGCCAAGATGGGCGGGGGGGCCCGGAGACCCAGTACTTC. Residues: CASSQDGRGGPETQYF.